The entry below gives a single T cell receptor (beta chain) sequence along with its context. Its antigen remains unknown. V shed 2 bases and J shed 3 bases, with 8 bases lying between them. Germline CDR1 SGHVS, CDR2 FQNEAQ. This CDR3 comprises 14 residues. These data are taken from a study of shared clonotypes between healthy human individuals. Using immunoSEQ multiplex PCR, the repertoire was profiled, and TCRdb retains in-frame clones only, with some absent. Of 630,000 or so clones listed, more than 95% are singletons. Terminally differentiated effector memory CD45RA+ cells were excluded by CCR7 positive selection of CD45RO-negative cells. Points from the study as a whole: Rarefaction curves obtained for sorted subsets showed sequencing incomplete despite large depth.

This sequence originates from a man in his thirties or forties in good health. The chain links TRBV7-8 to TRBJ1-5; D is ambiguous. Sample: naive CD8+ T cells sorted from blood. CDR3 region: CASSLPQTNQPQHF. The DNA for the CDR3 is TGTGCCAGCAGCTTACCTCAGACCAATCAGCCCCAGCATTTT.